This is a list of T cell receptor beta chains from one sample in a study of blood T cell repertoires in COVID-19. The protocol was immunoSEQ multiplex PCR, while the TCRdb copy is restricted to in-frame clones and leaves out a portion. The top ten clones hold roughly 3.6% of a sample with 200,000 to 300,000 clones, approximately 90% of them seen once. Sequencing input: peripheral blood. Receptors were obtained from a woman in her thirties or forties with acute or convalescent COVID-19. Each CDR3 is given with its conserved first and last residue. A D gene is named only where the DNA matches it firmly. Size is omitted from some rows. Given values are once, few, many or a class for expanded clones.

size: .
J: TRBJ1-4
V: TRBV10-3
D: .
CDR3: CARGGNQRVPGNEKLFF
DNA: TGTGCCAGGGGAGGAAACCAACGGGTTCCCGGGAATGAAAAACTGTTTTTT

size: .
J: TRBJ2-4
V: TRBV2
D: TRBD1
CDR3: CASSGRQGTPVHIQYF
DNA: TGTGCCAGCAGTGGTCGACAGGGGACGCCGGTCCACATTCAGTACTTC

size: .
J: TRBJ2-1
V: TRBV27
D: .
CDR3: CASSPYTGFYNEQFF
DNA: TGTGCCAGCAGTCCGTATACCGGGTTCTACAATGAGCAGTTCTTC

size: .
J: TRBJ1-6
V: TRBV19
D: .
CDR3: CASNSYNSPLHF
DNA: TGTGCCAGTAACAGCTATAATTCACCCCTCCACTTT

size: .
J: TRBJ2-3
V: TRBV5-1
D: .
CDR3: CASSFLGRESTDTQYF
DNA: TGCGCCAGCAGCTTCCTAGGTAGGGAGAGCACAGATACGCAGTATTTT

size: .
J: TRBJ1-6
V: TRBV7-9
D: TRBD1
CDR3: CASSARQGNNSPLHF
DNA: TGTGCCAGCAGCGCCCGACAGGGAAACAATTCACCCCTCCACTTT

size: .
J: TRBJ1-6
V: TRBV5-1
D: .
CDR3: CASSPRENSPLHF
DNA: TGCGCCAGCAGCCCCCGGGAGAATTCACCCCTCCACTTT

size: .
J: TRBJ1-1
V: TRBV19
D: .
CDR3: CASHTGGRTEAFF
DNA: TGTGCCAGTCATACCGGGGGGCGCACTGAAGCTTTCTTT

size: .
J: TRBJ2-1
V: TRBV6-5
D: TRBD2
CDR3: CACTQVASGYNEQFF
DNA: TGTGCGTGCACGCAGGTGGCTAGCGGGTACAATGAGCAGTTCTTC

size: .
J: TRBJ1-5
V: TRBV20-1
D: .
CDR3: CSASADSSNQPQHF
DNA: TGCAGTGCTAGTGCCGACAGTAGCAATCAGCCCCAGCATTTT

size: once
J: TRBJ1-4
V: TRBV5-5
D: .
CDR3: CASSLDRSTNEKLFF
DNA: TGTGCCAGCAGCCTTGACAGGTCAACTAATGAAAAACTGTTTTTT

size: .
J: TRBJ2-3
V: TRBV5-8
D: TRBD2
CDR3: CASRPTSGTDTQYF
DNA: TGTGCCAGCAGACCTACTAGCGGCACAGATACGCAGTATTTT

size: .
J: TRBJ1-2
V: TRBV21-1
D: .
CDR3: CASSGQRSTSNYGYTF
DNA: TGTGCCAGCTCGGGACAGCGGTCCACTTCTAACTATGGCTACACCTTC

size: .
J: TRBJ2-5
V: TRBV3-1/TRBV3-2
D: TRBD2
CDR3: CASSGTSGGRETQYF
DNA: TGTGCCAGCAGCGGTACTAGCGGGGGCAGGGAGACCCAGTACTTC

size: .
J: TRBJ1-2
V: TRBV5-6
D: .
CDR3: CASKPGTNYGYTF
DNA: TGTGCCAGCAAACCAGGAACTAACTATGGCTACACCTTC

size: once
J: TRBJ1-1
V: TRBV5-1
D: .
CDR3: CASSPGHLNTEAFF
DNA: TGCGCCAGCAGCCCGGGACACCTGAACACTGAAGCTTTCTTT

size: .
J: TRBJ1-6
V: TRBV12-3/TRBV12-4
D: .
CDR3: CASSLGGNSPLHF
DNA: TGTGCCAGCAGTTTGGGGGGGAATTCACCCCTCCACTTT

size: .
J: TRBJ2-2
V: TRBV9
D: TRBD2
CDR3: CASSVDPSGVGELFF
DNA: TGTGCCAGCAGCGTAGATCCTAGCGGGGTCGGGGAGCTGTTTTTT

size: .
J: TRBJ2-3
V: TRBV11-2
D: .
CDR3: CASSLGGDELLRGTDTQYF
DNA: TGTGCCAGCAGCTTAGGAGGAGACGAGCTTCTGAGGGGCACAGATACGCAGTATTTT

size: .
J: TRBJ1-2
V: TRBV6-1
D: TRBD1
CDR3: CASSETGTYGYTF
DNA: TGTGCCAGCAGTGAGACAGGGACCTATGGCTACACCTTC

size: .
J: TRBJ1-2
V: TRBV3-1/TRBV3-2
D: .
CDR3: CASSQASFYGYTF
DNA: TGTGCCAGCAGCCAAGCCTCCTTCTATGGCTACACCTTC

size: .
J: TRBJ1-2
V: TRBV7-9
D: TRBD1
CDR3: CASSTRDRGGYTF
DNA: TGTGCCAGCAGCACCCGGGACAGGGGTGGCTACACCTTC

size: .
J: TRBJ1-2
V: TRBV6-5
D: .
CDR3: CASGSQGGYTF
DNA: TGTGCCAGCGGTTCGCAGGGAGGCTACACCTTC

size: .
J: TRBJ2-1
V: TRBV7-2
D: TRBD2
CDR3: CASSLTSGGLYNEQFF
DNA: TGTGCCAGCAGCCTAACTAGCGGGGGCCTTTACAATGAGCAGTTCTTC

size: .
J: TRBJ1-4
V: TRBV30
D: .
CDR3: CAWRSGTRDEKLFF
DNA: TGTGCCTGGAGATCGGGGACAAGGGATGAAAAACTGTTTTTT

size: .
J: TRBJ1-1
V: TRBV10-1
D: TRBD1
CDR3: CASSETGMNTEAFF
DNA: TGCGCCAGCAGCGAGACAGGGATGAACACTGAAGCTTTCTTT

size: .
J: TRBJ1-3
V: TRBV6-5
D: TRBD1
CDR3: CASSYTPTGEGNTIYF
DNA: TGTGCCAGCAGTTACACCCCGACAGGGGAAGGAAACACCATATATTTT

size: .
J: TRBJ2-4
V: TRBV7-8
D: .
CDR3: CASSITGMFAKNIQYF
DNA: TGTGCCAGCAGCATCACAGGGATGTTTGCCAAAAACATTCAGTACTTC

size: once
J: TRBJ1-1
V: TRBV4-1
D: TRBD1
CDR3: CASSQVDRVNTEAFF
DNA: TGCGCCAGCAGCCAAGTGGACAGGGTGAACACTGAAGCTTTCTTT

size: .
J: TRBJ2-5
V: TRBV2
D: .
CDR3: CASSEEVGAGETQYF
DNA: TGTGCCAGCAGTGAAGAGGTGGGCGCGGGAGAGACCCAGTACTTC

size: .
J: TRBJ2-5
V: TRBV5-1
D: .
CDR3: CASSLGAETQYF
DNA: TGCGCCAGCAGCTTGGGGGCAGAGACCCAGTACTTC

size: .
J: TRBJ1-6
V: TRBV6-1
D: TRBD1
CDR3: CASSVPGQGSYNSPLHF
DNA: TGTGCCAGCAGTGTCCCGGGACAGGGATCCTATAATTCACCCCTCCACTTT

size: .
J: TRBJ1-2
V: TRBV4-1
D: .
CDR3: CASSHPARQNYGYTF
DNA: TGCGCCAGCAGCCACCCCGCTAGGCAGAACTATGGCTACACCTTC

size: .
J: TRBJ1-4
V: TRBV5-5
D: TRBD1
CDR3: CASSLWDSFTLNEKLFF
DNA: TGTGCCAGCAGCTTATGGGACAGTTTTACACTAAATGAAAAACTGTTTTTT

size: .
J: TRBJ2-1
V: TRBV7-6
D: .
CDR3: CASSLGMDWSSYNEQFF
DNA: TGTGCCAGCAGCTTAGGCATGGACTGGAGCTCCTACAATGAGCAGTTCTTC

size: once
J: TRBJ2-6
V: TRBV6-1
D: .
CDR3: CASSEARGRAHSGANVLTF
DNA: TGTGCCAGCAGTGAGGCCAGGGGCAGGGCCCACTCTGGGGCCAACGTCCTGACTTTC

size: .
J: TRBJ2-3
V: TRBV5-4
D: .
CDR3: CASRTSAGVPTDTQYF
DNA: TGTGCCAGCAGAACGAGTGCAGGGGTCCCCACAGATACGCAGTATTTT

size: few
J: TRBJ1-6
V: TRBV2
D: TRBD1
CDR3: CASGQESSYNSPLHF
DNA: TGTGCCAGCGGACAGGAAAGCTCCTATAATTCACCCCTCCACTTT

size: .
J: TRBJ2-3
V: TRBV18
D: .
CDR3: CASSPRAGLDTQYF
DNA: TGTGCCAGCTCACCAAGAGCAGGGTTAGATACGCAGTATTTT

size: .
J: TRBJ2-3
V: TRBV10-2
D: TRBD2
CDR3: CASIIAGSTDTQYF
DNA: TGCGCCAGCATTATAGCGGGGAGCACAGATACGCAGTATTTT

size: .
J: TRBJ2-5
V: TRBV2
D: .
CDR3: CASSWTTSETQYF
DNA: TGTGCCAGCAGCTGGACAACTTCAGAGACCCAGTACTTC

size: .
J: TRBJ1-3
V: TRBV19
D: .
CDR3: CASSTRQRLSSGNTIYF
DNA: TGTGCCAGTAGTACCCGACAGCGCCTGAGCTCTGGAAACACCATATATTTT

size: .
J: TRBJ1-3
V: TRBV7-8
D: .
CDR3: CASSPYLITQTLGGNTIYF
DNA: TGTGCCAGCAGCCCATACCTGATAACGCAGACCCTCGGGGGAAACACCATATATTTT

size: .
J: TRBJ1-1
V: TRBV5-1
D: .
CDR3: CASSLATVNTEAFF
DNA: TGCGCCAGCAGCTTGGCCACGGTGAACACTGAAGCTTTCTTT

size: .
J: TRBJ2-6
V: TRBV6-4
D: .
CDR3: CASSGEAGANVLTF
DNA: TGTGCCAGCAGTGGGGAGGCTGGGGCCAACGTCCTGACTTTC

size: .
J: TRBJ1-2
V: TRBV6-5
D: TRBD1
CDR3: CASRPGGDYGYTF
DNA: TGTGCCAGCAGACCAGGGGGTGACTATGGCTACACCTTC

size: .
J: TRBJ1-2
V: TRBV4-1
D: .
CDR3: CASSRGPGNYGYTF
DNA: TGCGCCAGCAGCCGAGGGCCGGGAAACTATGGCTACACCTTC

size: .
J: TRBJ1-2
V: TRBV10-1
D: .
CDR3: CASRIQGINGYTF
DNA: TGCGCCAGCAGGATACAGGGAATCAATGGCTACACCTTC

size: .
J: TRBJ1-1
V: TRBV4-1
D: .
CDR3: CASSQLVVRRVGENTEAFF
DNA: TGCGCCAGCAGCCAACTCGTGGTGAGGAGGGTGGGGGAGAACACTGAAGCTTTCTTT

size: .
J: TRBJ1-2
V: TRBV6-5
D: TRBD1
CDR3: CASRGDRESGYTF
DNA: TGTGCCAGCAGGGGGGACAGGGAAAGTGGCTACACCTTC